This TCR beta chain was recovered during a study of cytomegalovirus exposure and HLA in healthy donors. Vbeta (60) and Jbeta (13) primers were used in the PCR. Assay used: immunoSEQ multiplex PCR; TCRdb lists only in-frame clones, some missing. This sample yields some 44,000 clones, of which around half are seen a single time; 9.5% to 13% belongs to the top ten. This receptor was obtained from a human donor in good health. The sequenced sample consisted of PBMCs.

The CDR3 coding sequence is TGTGCCAGCAGCCGTGGGACAGGGGGCACCGGGGAGCTGTTTTTT. Protein product: CASSRGTGGTGELFF. The rearrangement links TRBV7-9 to TRBJ2-2; 11 nucleotides line up with TRBD1. The V segment lost 5 bases and the J segment 4 bases; nucleotides outside the gene matches: 3. The CDR3 spans 15 residues. Germline V CDR1 and CDR2: SEHNR, FQNEAQ (reference sequence).